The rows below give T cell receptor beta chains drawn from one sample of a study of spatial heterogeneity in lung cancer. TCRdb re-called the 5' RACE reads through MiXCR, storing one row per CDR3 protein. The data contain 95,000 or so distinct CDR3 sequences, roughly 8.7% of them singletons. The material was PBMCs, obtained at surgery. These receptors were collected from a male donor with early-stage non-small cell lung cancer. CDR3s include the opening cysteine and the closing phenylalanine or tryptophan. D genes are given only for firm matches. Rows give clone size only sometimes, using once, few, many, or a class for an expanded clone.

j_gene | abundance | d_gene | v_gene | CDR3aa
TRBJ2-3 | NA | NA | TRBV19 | CASSIWAGGTDTQYF
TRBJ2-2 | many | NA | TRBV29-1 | CSVDAGNTGELFF
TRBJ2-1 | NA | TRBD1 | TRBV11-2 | CASSSFRQGPLNEQFF
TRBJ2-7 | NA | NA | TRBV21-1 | CASSKEYRDTYEQYF
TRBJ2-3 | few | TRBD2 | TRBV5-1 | CASSSNRGLAMDTQYF
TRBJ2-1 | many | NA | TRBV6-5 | CASSRAYFNNEQFF
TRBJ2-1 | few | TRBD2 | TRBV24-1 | CATSDSPSGGEQFF
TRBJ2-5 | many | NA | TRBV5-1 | CASSVTGAGETQYF
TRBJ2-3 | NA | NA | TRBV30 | CAWSVIPGTFSSTDTQYF
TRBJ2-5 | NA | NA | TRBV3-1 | CASSPFTGDGETQYF
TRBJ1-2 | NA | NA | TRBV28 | CASSRQIRYGYTF
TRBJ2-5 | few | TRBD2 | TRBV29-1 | CSVDTAGAGAFKGTQYF
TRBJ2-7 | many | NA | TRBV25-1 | CASSDRVYEQYF
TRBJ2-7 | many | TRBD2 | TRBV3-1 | CASSPLAGREQYF
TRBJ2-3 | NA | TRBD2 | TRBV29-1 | CSVAVLAGLEDTQYF
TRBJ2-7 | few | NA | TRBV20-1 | CSARGQSYEQYF
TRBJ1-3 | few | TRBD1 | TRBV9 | CASSYTGVSGNTIYF
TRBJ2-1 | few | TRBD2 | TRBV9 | CASSPRTSGRGNEQFF
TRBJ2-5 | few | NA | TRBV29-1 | CSVAGAEETQYF
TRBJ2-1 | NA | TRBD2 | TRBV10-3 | CAISPSGREHNEQFF
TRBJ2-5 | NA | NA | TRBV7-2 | CASSLSRAQETQYF
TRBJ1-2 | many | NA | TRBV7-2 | CASSGVVYGYTF
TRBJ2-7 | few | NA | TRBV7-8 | CASSPGTPGYEQYF
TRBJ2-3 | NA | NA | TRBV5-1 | CASSLSGAPTDTQYF
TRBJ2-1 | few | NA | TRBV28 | CASSFRDEENEQFF
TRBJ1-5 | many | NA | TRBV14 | CASSQSGTPDHEPQHF
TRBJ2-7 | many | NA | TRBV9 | CASSVGGSNYEQYF
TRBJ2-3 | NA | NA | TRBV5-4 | CASSLNSPSTDTQYF
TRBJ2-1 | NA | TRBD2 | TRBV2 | CASRPGTSGYNEQFF
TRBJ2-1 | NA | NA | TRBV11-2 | CASSLDFGTPSTPYNEQFF
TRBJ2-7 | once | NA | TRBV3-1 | CASSQGGPYEQYF
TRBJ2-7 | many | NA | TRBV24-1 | CATSAVGSAGYEQYF
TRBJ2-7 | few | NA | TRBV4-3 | CASSRGQTSEQYF
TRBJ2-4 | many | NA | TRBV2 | CASSGATAQNIQYF
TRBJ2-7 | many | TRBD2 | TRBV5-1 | CASSLMGLASDEQYF